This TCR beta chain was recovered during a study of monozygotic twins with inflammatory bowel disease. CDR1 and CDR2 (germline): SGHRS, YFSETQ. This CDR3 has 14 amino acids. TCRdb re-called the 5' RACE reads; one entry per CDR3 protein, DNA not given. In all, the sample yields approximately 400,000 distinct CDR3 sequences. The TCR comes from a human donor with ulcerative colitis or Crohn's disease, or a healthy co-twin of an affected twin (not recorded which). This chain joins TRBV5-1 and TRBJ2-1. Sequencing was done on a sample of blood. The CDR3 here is CASSLDMAVEEQFF.